Listed here is a single TCR beta chain. Assay: immunoSEQ multiplex PCR; the TCRdb copy retains only in-frame clones and omits some. The repertoire holds around 500,000 clones, with 60% to 85% as singletons. This CDR3 comprises 14 residues. V dropped 0 bases and J dropped 8 bases, with 11 bases sitting between them. Germline CDR1 is SGHNT and CDR2 is YENEEA. The sample originates from a study of shared clonotypes between healthy human individuals. Study information: Donors, aged 18 to 49, were a couple of women and three men.

Each donor was a Caucasian adult residing in Nashville, Tennessee. V and J are TRBV11-3 and TRBJ2-1; perhaps TRBD2 as D (5 bases). Sequences were obtained from PBMCs. The clonotype was recovered from a woman in her thirties or forties in good health. Some clones in this sample may be carry-over from other donors' samples. CDR3 amino acids: CASSLDSSLDEQFF. For the CDR3, the DNA is TGTGCCAGCAGCTTAGACTCTAGCTTGGATGAGCAGTTCTTC.